These 9 T cell receptor beta chains share one sample of origin, sequenced in a study of cytomegalovirus exposure and HLA in healthy donors. Researchers ran the PCR with 60 Vbeta and 13 Jbeta primers. Using immunoSEQ multiplex PCR, the repertoire was profiled, and TCRdb retains in-frame clones only, with some absent. The sample includes tens of thousands of clones, approximately 80% of them seen just once. Sequencing was carried out using PBMCs. These receptor sequences come from a male donor in good health and CMV-seronegative.

The chain is built from TRBV6-5 and TRBJ1-2, with D unresolved. The CDR3 is made up of 15 amino acids. V gave up 5 bases and J gave up 4 bases, with 17 bases separating them. Germline values: CDR1 MNHEY, CDR2 SVGAGI. This chain's CDR3 is CASSLNSQRSYGYTF. The CDR3 DNA follows: TGTGCCAGCAGTCTAAACTCGCAGCGTAGCTATGGCTACACCTTC.

The chain is built from TRBV7-3 and TRBJ2-7, with 9 bases fitting TRBD1. CDR1 and CDR2 from the germline V gene are SGHTA and FQGTGA. The trim removed 1 base at V and 6 bases at J, leaving 10 bases unmatched. The CDR3 contains 16 residues. In DNA, the CDR3 is TGTGCCAGCAGCTTAATGGGGACAGGGACTGGTAGCGAGCAGTACTTC. This codes for CASSLMGTGTGSEQYF.

This clone was picked up one time. V is TRBV5-1 and J is TRBJ1-2; D call uncertain. This CDR3 spans 13 amino acids. V was trimmed by 0 bases and J by 7 bases, leaving 10 bases between them. Germline CDR1 is SGHRS and CDR2 is YFSETQ. As DNA, the CDR3 is TGCGCCAGCAGCTTGGCCGGGGAAAGTGGCTACACCTTC. Translated: CASSLAGESGYTF.

The chain carries TRBV19 and TRBJ1-2; the D is unclear. Germline values: CDR1 LNHDA, CDR2 SQIVND (reference sequence). The germline V and J ends were trimmed by 2 bases and 1 base, with 8 bases remaining between them. This CDR3 comprises 14 residues. CDR3: CASSIQAYNYGYTF. DNA of the CDR3: TGTGCCAGTAGTATACAGGCCTATAACTATGGCTACACCTTC.

This sequence joins TRBV9 and TRBJ2-7, with D perhaps TRBD2 (6 bases). The CDR3 length is 15 residues. Trimming left V 3 bases short and J 3 bases short, with 16 bases between. CDR1 and CDR2 from the germline V gene are SGDLS and YYNGEE. The CDR3 coding sequence is TGTGCCAGCAGCGCTTACGGGACTGACTTCTACGAGCAGTACTTC. It translates to CASSAYGTDFYEQYF.

The count of this clone is one. The chain combines TRBV2 with TRBJ1-4; 9 nucleotides line up with TRBD1. Losses at the gene ends were 6 bases for V and 5 bases for J; bases not matched to a gene: 16. CDR1 and CDR2 (germline): SNHLY, FYNNEI. The CDR3 runs 18 residues. CDR3 amino acids: CASRRDRDLVGVNEKLFF. The CDR3 bases are TGTGCCAGCAGGAGGGACAGGGATCTAGTGGGGGTGAATGAAAAACTGTTTTTT.

The J gene is TRBJ1-1, the V gene TRBV30; TRBD1 agrees at 8 bases. The V gene end was trimmed by 7 bases and the J gene end by 9 bases; junction bases not matched to a gene: 13. The CDR3 sequence is 13 residues long. Germline-derived CDR1 and CDR2 are GTSNPN and SVGIG (reference sequence). This CDR3 is CASQTDRGKKAFF. CDR3 DNA: TGTGCCTCACAAACCGACAGGGGAAAAAAAGCTTTCTTT.

The chain combines TRBV7-9 with TRBJ2-7; perhaps TRBD1 as D (5 bases). V lost 5 bases and J lost 2, with 13 bases in between. CDR1 and CDR2 from the germline V gene are SEHNR and FQNEAQ (reference sequence). CDR3 length equals 14 residues. This CDR3 reads CASSSKQDPYEQYF. The CDR3 DNA is TGTGCCAGCAGCAGTAAACAGGACCCCTACGAGCAGTACTTC.

A single count supports this clone. This chain joins TRBV7-6 and TRBJ1-2; 8 nucleotides align to TRBD1. CDR1 is SGHVS and CDR2 is FNYEAQ in the germline V gene. V gave up 1 base and J gave up 4 bases; unmatched junction bases: 5. CDR3 length: 15 residues. The CDR3 sequence: CASSLGGQASYGYTF. The CDR3 DNA sequence: TGTGCCAGCAGCTTAGGGGGACAGGCCTCCTATGGCTACACCTTC.